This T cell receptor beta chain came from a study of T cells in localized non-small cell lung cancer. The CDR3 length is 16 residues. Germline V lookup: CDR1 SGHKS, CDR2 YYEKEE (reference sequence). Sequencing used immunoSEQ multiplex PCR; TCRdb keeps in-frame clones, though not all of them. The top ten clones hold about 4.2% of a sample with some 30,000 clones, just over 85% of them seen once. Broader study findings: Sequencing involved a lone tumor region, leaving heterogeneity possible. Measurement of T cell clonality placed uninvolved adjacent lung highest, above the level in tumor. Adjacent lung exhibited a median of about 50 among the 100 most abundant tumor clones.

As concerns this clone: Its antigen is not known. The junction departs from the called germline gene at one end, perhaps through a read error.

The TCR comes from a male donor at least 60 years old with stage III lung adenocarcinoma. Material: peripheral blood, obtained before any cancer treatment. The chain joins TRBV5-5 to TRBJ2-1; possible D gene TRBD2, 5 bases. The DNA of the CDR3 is TGTGCCAGCAGTTTGGGCCCAAGCGGCCTATACAATGAGCAGTTCTTC. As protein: CASSLGPSGLYNEQFF.